These 26 T cell receptor beta chains originate from one sample sequenced in a study of blood T cell repertoires in COVID-19. Using immunoSEQ multiplex PCR, the repertoire was profiled, and TCRdb retains in-frame clones only, with some absent. The sample includes a few hundred thousand clones, around nine tenths of them seen just once. Sequenced material: PBMCs or T cells enriched from blood (not recorded which). These receptors originate from a woman younger than 45 who had recovered from COVID-19.

The chain recombines TRBV5-4 with TRBJ1-1; D perhaps matches TRBD1 (5 bases). V shed 0 bases and J shed 1 base, with 22 bases lying between them. CDR3 length equals 19 residues. The germline V gene has CDR1 SGHNT and CDR2 YYREEE (reference sequence). This chain's CDR3 is CASSLGGTLSGLANTEAFF. The CDR3, as DNA: TGTGCCAGCAGCTTGGGGGGCACGTTATCGGGACTGGCGAACACTGAAGCTTTCTTT.

The chain is built from TRBV19 and TRBJ1-2, with TRBD1 identical over 8 bases. V dropped 2 bases and J dropped 6; count of bases not matched to a gene: 8. The CDR3 totals 15 residues. The germline V gene encodes CDR1 LNHDA and CDR2 SQIVND (reference sequence). As DNA, the CDR3 is TGTGCCAGTAGTATAACCGACAGGGGAGGGAATGGCTACACCTTC. As protein: CASSITDRGGNGYTF.

This sequence joins TRBV4-1 and TRBJ1-1, with a possible D match to TRBD1 (5 bases). CDR1 is MGHRA and CDR2 is YSYEKL in the germline V gene. V dropped 1 base and J dropped 2 bases, with 11 bases sitting between them. This CDR3 comprises 15 residues. CDR3 sequence (DNA): TGCGCCAGCAGCCAAGGGTACAGGTCCAACACTGAAGCTTTCTTT. Its translation: CASSQGYRSNTEAFF.

The chain links TRBV6-1 to TRBJ2-7; D is possibly TRBD2 (7 bases). There are 14 residues in the CDR3. The germline V gene has CDR1 MNHNS and CDR2 SASEGT. Trimming took off 2 bases at V and 2 bases at J, with 10 bases between the two ends. This chain's CDR3 is CASSEWGGPYEQYF. In DNA form, the CDR3 reads TGTGCCAGCAGTGAATGGGGGGGGCCCTACGAGCAGTACTTC.

This chain joins TRBV15 and TRBJ1-3; D is ambiguous. V gave up 7 bases and J gave up 2 bases, with 12 bases separating them. In germline, CDR1 is LNHNV, CDR2 YYDKDF (reference sequence). CDR3 length: 14 amino acids. CDR3 sequence: CATKPSRTGNTIYF. The CDR3 bases are TGTGCCACCAAGCCTTCGCGGACTGGAAACACCATATATTTT.

This sequence joins TRBV5-1 and TRBJ2-6; TRBD2 is a possible D gene (6 bases). V gave up 1 base and J gave up 0 bases, with 11 bases separating them. The CDR3 is 17 amino acids. Germline V gene sequence: CDR1 SGHRS, CDR2 YFSETQ. The CDR3 DNA follows: TGCGCCAGCAGCTTGTGGGCGGGACGCTCTGGGGCCAACGTCCTGACTTTC. Translation gives CASSLWAGRSGANVLTF. Based on the CDR3 plus reference TRBV5-1 and TRBJ2-6, the full variable domain is KAGVTQTPRYLIKTRGQQVTLSCSPISGHRSVSWYQQTPGQGLQFLFEYFSETQRNKGNFPGRFSGRQFSNSRSEMNVSTLELGDSALYLCASSLWAGRSGANVLTFGAGSRLTVL.

The chain couples TRBV7-2 to TRBJ1-2; 10 nucleotides agree with TRBD1. The CDR3 runs 15 residues. The V gene's germline CDR1 is SGHTA and CDR2 FQGNSA. This CDR3 is CACRDRGSVVNGYTF. CDR3 sequence (DNA): TGTGCTTGCCGGGACAGGGGCTCGGTTGTCAATGGCTACACCTTC.

The chain recombines TRBV7-9 with TRBJ2-7; 10 bases line up with TRBD2. Germline V gene lookup returns CDR1 SEHNR and CDR2 FQNEAQ (reference sequence). V lost 11 bases to trimming and J lost 4 bases; unmatched junction nucleotides: 8. The CDR3 is 13 residues long. The CDR3 DNA sequence: TGTGCCGCTGGGGCTAGCGGGAGTTACGAGCAGTACTTC. This gives the protein CAAGASGSYEQYF.

The chain links TRBV4-3 to TRBJ1-2, with D perhaps matching TRBD1 (6 bases). The CDR3 length is 13 residues. Germline V gene data show CDR1 as LGHNA and CDR2 as YSLEER. V was clipped by 3 bases and J by 7 bases, with 12 bases between them. CDR3 DNA: TGCGCCAGCAGCCATACAGGGTCCGGTGGCTACACCTTC. This gives the protein CASSHTGSGGYTF.

This clone was counted a few times. The chain recombines TRBV7-8 with TRBJ2-1, with TRBD2 matching over 11 bases. The CDR3 sequence is 20 residues long. V shed 4 bases and J 0 bases; nucleotides not matched to a gene: 14. Germline V gene lookup returns CDR1 SGHVS and CDR2 FQNEAQ. CDR3 coding DNA: TGTGCCAGCAGCTCTGGTCCGGGACTAGCGGAACCGAGCTCCTACAATGAGCAGTTCTTC. Residues: CASSSGPGLAEPSSYNEQFF. Filled out from reference TRBV7-8 and TRBJ2-1, the complete variable domain reads GAGVSQSPRYKVAKRGQDVALRCDPISGHVSLFWYQQALGQGPEFLTYFQNEAQLDKSGLPSDRFFAERPEGSVSTLKIQRTQQEDSAVYLCASSSGPGLAEPSSYNEQFFGPGTRLTVL.

The chain is built from TRBV7-9 and TRBJ2-1; 7 bases match TRBD2. The CDR3 has 17 residues. The V gene's germline CDR1 is SEHNR and CDR2 FQNEAQ (reference sequence). V shed 2 bases and J 6 bases; nucleotides not matched to a gene: 13. The CDR3 loop is CASSLLMREGQVNEQFF. DNA for the CDR3: TGTGCCAGCAGCTTATTGATGAGGGAGGGCCAGGTCAATGAGCAGTTCTTC.

The chain employs TRBV7-2 and TRBJ2-1; 10 positions agree with TRBD2. This CDR3 spans 14 amino acids. V was clipped by 5 bases and J by 7 bases; unmatched bases: 5. The V gene's germline CDR1 is SGHTA and CDR2 FQGNSA. The CDR3 nucleotides are TGTGCCAGCAGCCCTAGCGGGAGTGGGAATGAGCAGTTCTTC. This gives the protein CASSPSGSGNEQFF. Full variable domain (outside the CDR3, taken from reference TRBV7-2 and TRBJ2-1): GAGVSQSPSNKVTEKGKDVELRCDPISGHTALYWYRQSLGQGLEFLIYFQGNSAPDKSGLPSDRFSAERTGGSVSTLTIQRTQQEDSAVYLCASSPSGSGNEQFFGPGTRLTVL.

This chain connects TRBV11-2 to TRBJ2-7, with 7 bases fitting TRBD2. The CDR3 consists of 14 residues. V dropped 1 base and J dropped 5; count of bases not matched to a gene: 5. Germline assignment: CDR1 SGHAT and CDR2 FQNNGV. Here the CDR3 reads CASSLGRGVHEQYF. The CDR3 region has the DNA TGTGCCAGCAGCTTAGGCCGGGGGGTCCACGAGCAGTACTTC.

The chain combines TRBV4-2 with TRBJ1-4; D is ambiguous. The CDR3 extends over 15 amino acids. Trimming stripped 3 bases from V and 2 bases from J, with 10 bases between. The germline gives CDR1 LGHNA, CDR2 YNFKEQ. CDR3 nucleotides: TGTGCCAGCAGCCACCACAGACCCACTAATGAAAAACTGTTTTTT. Translation gives CASSHHRPTNEKLFF.

V gene TRBV9 combines with J gene TRBJ1-1; 8 bases align to TRBD1. Looked up from germline, CDR1 is SGDLS and CDR2 is YYNGEE. The CDR3 loop spans 16 amino acids. The V and J ends lost 1 base and 1 base, in that order; junction bases with no gene match: 6. CDR3 residues: CASSVSGGAGNTEAFF. As DNA, the CDR3 is TGTGCCAGCAGCGTATCAGGGGGCGCTGGGAACACTGAAGCTTTCTTT.

The chain links TRBV4-3 to TRBJ1-4; D might be TRBD1 (5 bases). Germline assignment: CDR1 LGHNA and CDR2 YSLEER. V gave up 0 bases and J gave up 9 bases, with 17 bases separating them. CDR3 length: 16 residues. This CDR3 is CASSQEFIGGEKKLFF. The CDR3 coding sequence is TGCGCCAGCAGCCAAGAATTCATCGGGGGGGAGAAAAAACTGTTTTTT.

The chain has TRBV28 and TRBJ1-2; TRBD1 is a possible D gene (5 bases). The CDR3 runs to 14 residues. Germline CDR1 and CDR2: MDHEN and SYDVKM. V was cut by 5 bases and J by 8 bases, with 18 bases left in between. CDR3 sequence: CASSEPVQGTGYTF. CDR3 DNA: TGTGCCAGCAGTGAGCCCGTCCAGGGTACGGGCTACACCTTC.

The chain links TRBV7-8 to TRBJ1-1; 7 bases are a match to TRBD1. Germline V gene lookup returns CDR1 SGHVS and CDR2 FQNEAQ. The CDR3 covers 13 residues. The J segment lost 5 bases and the V segment lost 5 bases, leaving 5 bases of the junction unmatched. The CDR3 DNA reads TGTGCCAGCAGCGAAACAGGGGTAACTGAAGCTTTCTTT. Amino acid sequence: CASSETGVTEAFF.

The chain has TRBV27 and TRBJ1-1; D gene ambiguous. The CDR3 has 13 amino acids. The germline V gene has CDR1 MNHEY and CDR2 SMNVEV (reference sequence). V was pared by 5 bases and J by 5 bases, with 12 bases between. Here the CDR3 reads CASSPGTVTEAFF. In DNA, the CDR3 is TGTGCCAGCAGTCCGGGAACCGTAACTGAAGCTTTCTTT.

With respect to this clone: In the same sample, other DNA sequences code for this CDR3. The chain is built from TRBV3-1 (or the pseudogene TRBV3-2) and TRBJ2-7; no clear D gene. Germline CDR1 is LGHDT and CDR2 is YNNKEL (reference sequence). V was pared by 0 bases and J by 4 bases, with 7 bases between. The CDR3 runs to 13 residues. The CDR3 DNA sequence: TGTGCCAGCAGCCAAGATCTCTTTTACGAGCAGTACTTC. Its protein product is CASSQDLFYEQYF.

This clone was recorded only once. The chain links TRBV11-3 to TRBJ1-1; 7 bases are a match to TRBD1. After removal of 6 bases from V and 1 base from J, the junction contained 5 bases not matched to a gene. The CDR3 runs to 14 residues. The germline V gene has CDR1 SGHNT and CDR2 YENEEA. This chain's CDR3 is CASSMRGPNTEAFF. The DNA of the CDR3 is TGTGCCAGCAGTATGAGGGGGCCGAACACTGAAGCTTTCTTT.

The gene calls are TRBV5-5 and TRBJ1-2, with D hard to call. Germline V gene sequence: CDR1 SGHKS, CDR2 YYEKEE (reference sequence). With 1 base removed from V and 0 bases from J, the gap between germline ends came to 10 bases. The CDR3 consists of 15 residues. The CDR3 region has the DNA TGTGCCAGCAGCTTGTTCCGGGGATCTAACTATGGCTACACCTTC. Its translation: CASSLFRGSNYGYTF.

On this clone itself: Other DNA sequences of this sample code for an identical CDR3. V gene TRBV9 combines with J gene TRBJ1-5, with D possibly matching TRBD1 (5 bases). There are 15 residues in the CDR3. Between the trimmed V and J ends, which lost 2 bases and 1 base, there was a span of 10 bases. Germline lookup yields CDR1 SGDLS and CDR2 YYNGEE. The CDR3 spells CASSVAGGSNQPQHF. The CDR3 DNA follows: TGTGCCAGCAGCGTGGCGGGGGGAAGCAATCAGCCCCAGCATTTT.

This chain uses TRBV11-2 with TRBJ2-3; 8 bases are a match to TRBD2. This CDR3 has 16 amino acids. Trimming cost V 2 bases and J 3 bases; bases outside gene matches: 7. Germline lookup yields CDR1 SGHAT and CDR2 FQNNGV. The CDR3: CASSLYAGGPTDTQYF. In DNA form, the CDR3 reads TGTGCCAGCAGCTTATACGCGGGAGGACCAACAGATACGCAGTATTTT.

The chain recombines TRBV10-3 with TRBJ1-5; D gene ambiguous. Germline V CDR1 and CDR2: ENHRY, SYGVKD. The CDR3 runs to 14 residues. Trimming took 11 bases from V and 2 from J, leaving 16 bases between them. The DNA of the CDR3 is TGTGCCTCGAGCGCGGGAAGGGGCAATCAGCCCCAGCATTTT. The encoded protein is CASSAGRGNQPQHF.

The chain joins TRBV2 to TRBJ1-1; D remains unclear. The V end lost 6 bases, the J end lost 4 bases, and 15 bases lay between the germline ends. Germline V lookup: CDR1 SNHLY, CDR2 FYNNEI. The length of the CDR3 is 14 residues. CDR3 in amino acids: CASSSEFLRTEAFF. In DNA, the CDR3 is TGTGCCAGCAGCTCCGAATTCCTACGCACTGAAGCTTTCTTT.